This T cell receptor beta chain comes out of a study of blood T cells in healthy people across ages. V dropped 1 base and J dropped 6; count of bases not matched to a gene: 6. The CDR3 loop spans 15 amino acids. Germline CDR1 reads SGDLS; CDR2 reads YYNGEE. For the second PCR, which ran for roughly 7 to 11 cycles, a sample-barcoded 5' primer and a J-beta primer mix were used. TCRdb used MiXCR to reprocess the 5' RACE reads, holding one entry per CDR3 protein. The table has about 1,400,000 distinct CDR3 sequences, 45% to 70% seen once; the top ten hold approximately 7%. The clonotype comes from a man aged 18 to 29 in good health. V is TRBV9 and J is TRBJ2-1, with TRBD2 matching 8 bases. The sequencing sample was made of blood. CDR3 nucleotide sequence: TGTGCCAGCAGCGTATCGGGAGGGCCTTCCAATGAGCAGTTCTTC. Translation gives CASSVSGGPSNEQFF.